This paragraph covers one TCR beta chain sequence. Its target is not known. TCRdb's copy holds only in-frame clones and misses some; the assay was immunoSEQ multiplex PCR. The sample lists about 130,000 clones, roughly 89% occurring once. V lost 2 bases to trimming and J lost 3 bases, with 16 bases between them. The germline V gene has CDR1 SNHLY and CDR2 FYNNEI. This CDR3 spans 16 amino acids. This sample is drawn from a study of cytomegalovirus exposure and HLA in healthy donors. Study at large: The use of the same platform for the approximately 130 validation repertoires and the 550 to 850 first-cohort repertoires was reported by a later analysis. Study outcomes and limitations: In vitro testing confirmed a few CMV-associated chains as specific for CMV antigens. The study recorded more than 150 TCR beta chains that were cytomegalovirus-associated.

The material sequenced was PBMCs. The rearrangement links TRBV2 to TRBJ1-2; D ambiguous. The receptor's source is a woman aged 18-30 years in good health and CMV-seronegative. CDR3 region: CASSEFGGGEHYGYTF. In DNA, the CDR3 is TGTGCCAGCAGTGAATTTGGTGGCGGGGAACACTATGGCTACACCTTC.